One and the same sample provided the 25 T cell receptor beta chains below, sequenced in a study of cytomegalovirus exposure and HLA in healthy donors. Both 60 Vbeta primers and 13 Jbeta primers went into the PCR. Assay: immunoSEQ multiplex PCR; the TCRdb copy retains only in-frame clones and omits some. The top ten hold 1.5% of the sample, which has 100,000 to 150,000 clones, over 75% seen once. Source material: PBMCs. The receptors derive from a woman in her late teens or twenties in good health and CMV-seronegative.

V and J are TRBV6-1 and TRBJ1-4; 7 nucleotides align to TRBD1. V trimming: 7 bases; J trimming: 6 bases; junction bases outside the gene matches: 11. Germline CDR1 MNHNS, CDR2 SASEGT. The CDR3 length is 15 residues. The CDR3 DNA sequence: TGTGCCAGCATCGCCCCAGGGGGGCCCTATGAAAAACTGTTTTTT. Translation gives CASIAPGGPYEKLFF.

This clone was detected a few times. This chain links TRBV29-1 with TRBJ1-2; no definite D call. The germline gives CDR1 SQVTM, CDR2 ANQGSEA. Trimming shortened V by 3 bases and J by 0 bases, and 5 bases separated the two germline ends. This CDR3 comprises 12 residues. In nucleotides, the CDR3 is TGCAGCGTTGATCACACTAACTATGGCTACACCTTC. It specifies CSVDHTNYGYTF.

This chain joins TRBV10-3 and TRBJ2-7, with 8 nucleotides matching TRBD1. Germline assignment: CDR1 ENHRY and CDR2 SYGVKD. CDR3 size: 13 residues. Germline trimming cut 6 bases from V and 0 bases from J; bases unmatched to any gene: 1. The CDR3 DNA reads TGTGCCATCAGCGGACAGGGCTCCTACGAGCAGTACTTC. This translates into CAISGQGSYEQYF.

This clone was seen a handful of times. The chain employs TRBV5-8 and TRBJ2-5, with a weak D call TRBD2 (7 bases). This CDR3 contains 14 residues. The germline V gene encodes CDR1 SGHTS and CDR2 YDEGEE. V lost 3 bases to trimming and J lost 5 bases, with 14 bases between them. CDR3 coding DNA: TGTGCCAGCAGCTACCGGGGGGCTGGTGAGACCCAGTACTTC. Residues: CASSYRGAGETQYF.

The V call is TRBV6-1, the J call TRBJ2-1; D call uncertain. Germline V gene sequence: CDR1 MNHNS, CDR2 SASEGT. The length of the CDR3 is 14 residues. V was clipped by 7 bases and J by 0 bases, with 10 bases between them. The CDR3 sequence: CASTPLSSYNEQFF. In nucleotides, the CDR3 is TGTGCCAGCACTCCTCTGAGCTCCTACAATGAGCAGTTCTTC.

The chain carries TRBV6-5 and TRBJ1-3; TRBD1 is a possible D gene (6 bases). This CDR3 spans 14 amino acids. The V gene's germline CDR1 is MNHEY and CDR2 SVGAGI. The germline V and J ends were trimmed by 6 bases and 0 bases, with 9 bases remaining between them. Written as DNA, the CDR3 is TGTGCCAGCAGGACAGGAAGCTCTGGAAACACCATATATTTT. This gives the protein CASRTGSSGNTIYF.

The chain employs TRBV6-1 and TRBJ1-5; D perhaps matches TRBD1 (6 bases). Trimming pared 1 base from V and 3 bases from J, leaving 16 bases between. The germline V gene has CDR1 MNHNS and CDR2 SASEGT. The CDR3 loop spans 17 amino acids. The CDR3 protein is CASSEVRGDNDNQPQHF. The CDR3 DNA reads as TGTGCCAGCAGTGAAGTCCGGGGGGACAACGACAATCAGCCCCAGCATTTT.

This chain links TRBV25-1 with TRBJ1-1; D unclear. Trimming removed 4 bases from V and 2 bases from J, with 8 bases in between. Looked up from germline, CDR1 is MGHDK and CDR2 is SYGVNS. The CDR3 loop spans 13 amino acids. CDR3 protein: CASSGAFNTEAFF. CDR3 nucleotides: TGTGCCAGCAGTGGGGCCTTCAACACTGAAGCTTTCTTT.

A few counts support this clone. This chain links TRBV7-9 with TRBJ2-1; D is ambiguous. V shed 6 bases and J shed 3 bases, with 24 bases lying between them. The CDR3 spans 18 residues. CDR1 is SEHNR and CDR2 is FQNEAQ in the germline V gene (reference sequence). This CDR3 reads CASRSPETHPDLYNEQFF. Here the CDR3 DNA reads TGTGCCAGCAGGTCGCCGGAGACTCACCCAGATCTCTACAATGAGCAGTTCTTC.

A word on this clone: Within the sample, other DNA sequences also encode this same CDR3. This chain connects TRBV19 to TRBJ1-1; 8 nucleotides align to TRBD1. V was pared by 5 bases and J by 0 bases, with 8 bases of the junction left unmatched. Germline loops: CDR1 LNHDA, CDR2 SQIVND (reference sequence). CDR3 size: 16 residues. The CDR3 is CASSVRDRFVNTEAFF. The CDR3 DNA reads TGTGCCAGTAGTGTCCGGGACAGGTTCGTGAACACTGAAGCTTTCTTT.

This sequence joins TRBV27 and TRBJ2-2; 13 bases align to TRBD2. The CDR3 is 17 residues long. V gave up 5 bases and J gave up 7 bases; unmatched junction bases: 10. Germline CDR1 and CDR2: MNHEY and SMNVEV (reference sequence). The DNA for the CDR3 is TGTGCCAGCAGTCTCTTACTAGCGGGAGGGCCGGTCGGGGAGCTGTTTTTT. It encodes CASSLLLAGGPVGELFF.

This chain joins TRBV6-1 and TRBJ2-1; 12 bases are a match to TRBD2. Germline values: CDR1 MNHNS, CDR2 SASEGT. Trimming removed 10 bases from V and 8 bases from J; junction bases left unmatched: 12. The CDR3 loop spans 15 amino acids. For the CDR3, the DNA is TGTGCCACCGATCCTGGACTAGCGGGATTCGATGAGCAGTTCTTC. Its protein is CATDPGLAGFDEQFF.

This clone was detected once. The sample holds other DNA sequences that translate to the same CDR3. V usage is TRBV5-1 and J usage is TRBJ1-4; 8 bases are a match to TRBD1. Germline V gives CDR1 SGHRS, CDR2 YFSETQ. Losses at the gene ends were 0 bases for V and 8 bases for J; bases not matched to a gene: 3. CDR3 length equals 14 residues. DNA for the CDR3: TGCGCCAGCAGCTTGGGGGCAGGGGGCGAAAAACTGTTTTTT. It encodes CASSLGAGGEKLFF.

This clone turned up a few times. This chain links TRBV29-1 with TRBJ2-1; D is possibly TRBD2 (6 bases). The CDR3 covers 14 residues. Trimming shortened V by 7 bases and J by 0 bases, and 13 bases separated the two germline ends. Germline CDR1 is SQVTM and CDR2 is ANQGSEA. The CDR3 nucleotides are TGCAGCGGGGGACGGGGGTCCTCCTACAATGAGCAGTTCTTC. This sequence encodes CSGGRGSSYNEQFF.

This clone was counted a few times. V gene TRBV7-2 combines with J gene TRBJ1-2; D might be TRBD1 (5 bases). Per germline, CDR1 SGHTA and CDR2 FQGNSA. The CDR3 has 14 residues. The V end lost 1 base, the J end lost 2 bases, and 8 bases lay between the germline ends. The DNA for the CDR3 is TGTGCCAGCAGCTTAGGGGGCTTAAACTATGGCTACACCTTC. Its translation: CASSLGGLNYGYTF.

The chain couples TRBV18 to TRBJ2-1; 8 positions match TRBD2. Germline V lookup: CDR1 KGHSH, CDR2 LQKENI. V dropped 6 bases and J dropped 6; count of bases not matched to a gene: 7. This CDR3 has 14 residues. The CDR3 nucleotides are TGTGCCAGCTCCCGCGGGGGGATACCCAATGAGCAGTTCTTC. This encodes CASSRGGIPNEQFF.

Only one count was recorded for this clone. This chain joins TRBV5-6 and TRBJ1-2; D gene uncertain. The CDR3 has 13 amino acids. V lost 7 bases and J 4 bases, leaving 14 bases between the germline ends. CDR1 is SGHDT and CDR2 is YYEEEE in the germline V gene. Here the CDR3 DNA reads TGTGCCAGCTATCATGGGCTATTCTATGGCTACACCTTC. It codes for CASYHGLFYGYTF.

V usage is TRBV28 and J usage is TRBJ1-1, with D uncertain. The ends were cut back, 2 bases at V and 4 bases at J, with 11 bases in the middle. The CDR3 runs to 14 residues. Germline loops: CDR1 MDHEN, CDR2 SYDVKM. CDR3 bases: TGTGCCAGCAGTTTAATAACGGTCACCACTGAAGCTTTCTTT. This encodes CASSLITVTTEAFF.

This chain connects TRBV11-2 to TRBJ2-7; 7 positions match TRBD2. The V gene end was trimmed by 4 bases and the J gene end by 4 bases; junction bases not matched to a gene: 7. This CDR3 region has 14 residues. The germline gives CDR1 SGHAT, CDR2 FQNNGV. The CDR3: CASSWSGDQYEQYF. Written as DNA, the CDR3 is TGTGCCAGCAGCTGGAGCGGGGACCAATACGAGCAGTACTTC.

This sequence joins TRBV6-5 and TRBJ2-7; the D gene is possibly TRBD2 (6 bases). The CDR3 sequence is 15 residues long. Germline values: CDR1 MNHEY, CDR2 SVGAGI. V gave up 2 bases and J gave up 0 bases, with 11 bases separating them. The CDR3 loop reads CASSYGTLNSYEQYF. DNA of the CDR3: TGTGCCAGCAGTTACGGGACTCTTAACTCCTACGAGCAGTACTTC.

The V and J genes are TRBV4-1 and TRBJ1-2, with 9 bases lining up with TRBD1. Germline-derived CDR1 and CDR2 are MGHRA and YSYEKL. V lost 2 bases to trimming and J lost 3 bases; unmatched junction nucleotides: 4. The CDR3 contains 15 residues. The CDR3 region is CASSQLQGADYGYTF. In nucleotides, the CDR3 is TGCGCCAGCAGCCAATTACAGGGGGCTGACTATGGCTACACCTTC.

The V and J genes are TRBV5-1 and TRBJ2-1, with 9 nucleotides matching TRBD2. CDR3 length: 16 residues. Germline CDR1 is SGHRS and CDR2 is YFSETQ. With V trimmed by 4 bases and J by 5 bases, 10 bases remained unmatched. The CDR3 sequence is CASSGLAGALDNEQFF. The CDR3 nucleotides read TGCGCCAGCAGCGGCTTAGCGGGAGCCTTAGACAATGAGCAGTTCTTC.

The CDR3 nucleotides read TGTGCCAGCAGCCCCCCCCCAGGGGGCGGTCATGGCTACACCTTC. It yields the protein CASSPPPGGGHGYTF. The V and J genes are TRBV6-4 and TRBJ1-2, with 8 bases lining up with TRBD1. The V segment lost 6 bases and the J segment 6 bases; nucleotides outside the gene matches: 12. The CDR3 runs 15 residues. CDR1 MRHNA and CDR2 SNTAGT come from the germline V gene.

V and J are TRBV25-1 and TRBJ1-2; D remains ambiguous. The CDR3 length is 14 residues. V was clipped by 2 bases and J by 4 bases, with 11 bases between them. Germline-derived CDR1 and CDR2 are MGHDK and SYGVNS. CDR3 protein: CASSETALSYGYTF. The CDR3 bases are TGTGCCAGCAGTGAAACTGCCCTGAGCTATGGCTACACCTTC.

The gene calls are TRBV5-6 and TRBJ1-3; TRBD1 might be the D (6 bases). The V and J ends lost 5 bases and 0 bases respectively, with 9 bases between them. Germline values: CDR1 SGHDT, CDR2 YYEEEE. CDR3 length: 14 amino acids. For the CDR3, the DNA is TGTGCCAGCAGACAGGGAGTCTCTGGAAACACCATATATTTT. The encoded protein is CASRQGVSGNTIYF.